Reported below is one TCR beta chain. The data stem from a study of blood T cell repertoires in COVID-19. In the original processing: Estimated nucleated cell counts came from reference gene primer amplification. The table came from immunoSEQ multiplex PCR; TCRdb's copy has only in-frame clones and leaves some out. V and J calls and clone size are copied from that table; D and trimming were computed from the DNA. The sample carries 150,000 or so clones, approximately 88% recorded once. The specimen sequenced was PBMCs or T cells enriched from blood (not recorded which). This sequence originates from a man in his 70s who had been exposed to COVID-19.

The CDR3 loop reads CASSHGTSGTYNEQFF. In DNA form, the CDR3 reads TGTGCCAGCAGCCATGGGACTAGCGGGACTTACAATGAGCAGTTCTTC. The rearrangement joins TRBV5-4 to TRBJ2-1; 13 positions agree with TRBD2. The CDR3 has 16 amino acids. Germline V gene data show CDR1 as SGHNT and CDR2 as YYREEE (reference sequence). V shed 4 bases and J 4 bases; nucleotides not matched to a gene: 5.